Listed here are 20 T cell receptor beta chains from one sample, sequenced in a study of blood T cell repertoires in COVID-19. Sequencing was performed with immunoSEQ multiplex PCR; in TCRdb, only in-frame clones are kept and a portion is missing. Of about 120,000 clones in the sample, less than 80% were seen once. Sequencing was done on a sample of peripheral blood. The receptor source for this set is a man in his fifties with acute or convalescent COVID-19.

This clone occurred a few times. CDR3 bases: TGCGCCAGCAGCTTGGGGCAGGCGCTATCGCCCCAGCATTTT. Amino acids: CASSLGQALSPQHF. This chain uses TRBV5-1 with TRBJ1-5; D unclear. Germline loops: CDR1 SGHRS, CDR2 YFSETQ. Trimming pared 0 bases from V and 9 bases from J, leaving 13 bases between. This CDR3 spans 14 amino acids.

The chain has TRBV5-1 and TRBJ1-4; D remains unclear. Trimming took off 0 bases at V and 7 bases at J, with 4 bases between the two ends. Looked up from germline, CDR1 is SGHRS and CDR2 is YFSETQ. The CDR3 loop spans 12 amino acids. CDR3 nucleotide sequence: TGCGCCAGCAGCTTGGACGGTGAAAAACTGTTTTTT. Protein sequence: CASSLDGEKLFF.

V is TRBV7-9 and J is TRBJ1-5; a possible D gene is TRBD1 (5 bases). The length of the CDR3 is 13 residues. CDR1 is SEHNR and CDR2 is FQNEAQ in the germline V gene (reference sequence). The V end was cut by 3 bases, the J end by 5 bases, with 8 bases between. For the CDR3, the DNA is TGTGCCAGCAGCTTGGACACCCATCAGCCCCAGCATTTT. It specifies CASSLDTHQPQHF. The variable domain in full, with the rest retrieved from reference TRBV7-9 and TRBJ1-5, is DTGVSQNPRHKITKRGQNVTFRCDPISEHNRLYWYRQTLGQGPEFLTYFQNEAQLEKSRLLSDRFSAERPKGSFSTLEIQRTEQGDSAMYLCASSLDTHQPQHFGDGTRLSIL.

The chain uses TRBV7-9 and TRBJ1-1, with TRBD1 as a possible D gene (5 bases). V was clipped by 3 bases and J by 4 bases, with 12 bases between them. The CDR3 length is 14 residues. Germline CDR1 SEHNR, CDR2 FQNEAQ (reference sequence). CDR3 DNA: TGTGCCAGCAGCTTGTGGGGGGATGTCACTGAAGCTTTCTTT. Translating gives CASSLWGDVTEAFF. Complete variable domain (other parts from reference TRBV7-9 and TRBJ1-1): DTGVSQNPRHKITKRGQNVTFRCDPISEHNRLYWYRQTLGQGPEFLTYFQNEAQLEKSRLLSDRFSAERPKGSFSTLEIQRTEQGDSAMYLCASSLWGDVTEAFFGQGTRLTVV.

Notes on this clone: Other DNA sequences of this sample code for an identical CDR3. J is TRBJ1-2 and V is TRBV3-1 (or the pseudogene TRBV3-2), with D maybe TRBD1 (5 bases). This CDR3 comprises 14 residues. With 0 bases removed from V and 6 bases from J, the gap between germline ends came to 11 bases. Germline V gene data show CDR1 as LGHDT and CDR2 as YNNKEL (reference sequence). CDR3 sequence: CASSQDGQGDGYTF. The CDR3 nucleotides are TGTGCCAGCAGCCAAGATGGGCAAGGGGATGGCTACACCTTC.

This clone was seen a few times. The chain links TRBV28 to TRBJ2-7; possible D gene TRBD2, 5 bases. Germline V gene lookup returns CDR1 MDHEN and CDR2 SYDVKM. Trimming stripped 3 bases from V and 4 bases from J, with 13 bases between. The CDR3 has 14 residues. Here the CDR3 reads CASSFRERPYEQYF. The CDR3 region has the DNA TGTGCCAGCAGTTTTAGGGAGAGGCCTTACGAGCAGTACTTC.

The genes are TRBV5-5 and TRBJ2-1, with TRBD1 identical over 10 bases. The CDR3 extends over 19 amino acids. The junction had 19 bases not matched to a gene; V was cut back by 3 bases and J by 7 bases. Per germline, CDR1 SGHKS and CDR2 YYEKEE (reference sequence). In DNA, the CDR3 is TGTGCCAGCAGCTCGAACCGGGACAGGGGTCGCCTTTCAAGGAATGAGCAGTTCTTC. Protein product: CASSSNRDRGRLSRNEQFF.

The chain carries TRBV10-3 and TRBJ2-5; no clear D gene. The ends were cut back, 2 bases at V and 1 base at J, with 8 bases in the middle. CDR3 length: 14 residues. Germline loops: CDR1 ENHRY, CDR2 SYGVKD. The CDR3 DNA reads TGTGCCATCAGTGAGGGCAGGTTCCAAGAGACCCAGTACTTC. This gives the protein CAISEGRFQETQYF.

By frequency in the sample, this clone is medium-sized. V gene TRBV6-4 combines with J gene TRBJ2-3; 13 bases agree with TRBD2. J gave up 6 bases and V 6 bases, and 6 bases lay outside the gene matches. The CDR3 extends over 15 amino acids. From germline, CDR1 is MRHNA and CDR2 SNTAGT. The CDR3 is CASSTGTSGDDTQYF. The CDR3, as DNA: TGTGCCAGCAGCACCGGGACTAGCGGGGATGATACGCAGTATTTT.

This chain's CDR3 is CASSPLSPDGGSGNTIYF. CDR3 coding DNA: TGTGCCAGCTCACCACTCTCGCCCGATGGGGGGTCTGGAAACACCATATATTTT. The chain links TRBV18 to TRBJ1-3, with D tentatively TRBD1 (5 bases). From germline, CDR1 is KGHSH and CDR2 LQKENI. The V gene lost 1 base and the J gene lost 1 base, with 17 bases spanning the gap. This CDR3 region has 18 residues.

DNA of the CDR3: TGCGCCAGCAGTGAGTCGAGAGGGGAGGGAGAAAAACTGTTTTTT. Translated: CASSESRGEGEKLFF. The V call is TRBV10-2, the J call TRBJ1-4; D is perhaps TRBD1 (5 bases). CDR1 and CDR2 (germline): WSHSY, SAAADI. V lost 0 bases to trimming and J lost 8 bases, with 13 bases between them. This CDR3 has 15 residues.

This chain joins TRBV5-1 and TRBJ1-2; 8 bases agree with TRBD1. V lost 0 bases, J lost 6 bases, and 4 bases stayed unmatched. The CDR3 extends over 14 amino acids. Germline values: CDR1 SGHRS, CDR2 YFSETQ. The CDR3 region is CASSLGTGKDGYTF. The CDR3 bases are TGCGCCAGCAGCTTGGGGACAGGGAAAGATGGCTACACCTTC.

V usage is TRBV7-3 and J usage is TRBJ1-1; perhaps TRBD1 as D (6 bases). Per the germline V gene, CDR1 is SGHTA and CDR2 is FQGTGA. This CDR3 has 14 amino acids. The V and J ends lost 5 bases and 5 bases respectively, with 15 bases between them. The CDR3 sequence: CASSLLGGDTEAFF. As DNA, the CDR3 is TGTGCCAGCAGCCTATTAGGGGGGGATACTGAAGCTTTCTTT.

Remarks on this clone: In the same sample, other DNA sequences code for this CDR3. The chain combines TRBV7-8 with TRBJ2-7, with TRBD2 matching over 7 bases. CDR1 is SGHVS, CDR2 FQNEAQ, per germline. The CDR3 consists of 13 residues. After removal of 3 bases from V and 6 bases from J, the junction contained 5 bases not matched to a gene. CDR3: CASSFAGGGEQYF. CDR3 coding DNA: TGTGCCAGCAGCTTCGCTGGGGGGGGCGAGCAGTACTTC.

The chain couples TRBV28 to TRBJ2-5; 8 nucleotides agree with TRBD2. Germline V gives CDR1 MDHEN, CDR2 SYDVKM. V lost 2 bases, J lost 5 bases, and 10 bases stayed unmatched. The CDR3 has 16 amino acids. For the CDR3, the DNA is TGTGCCAGCAGTTTAGGGGGCGGGAGGAACATTGAGACCCAGTACTTC. Translating it yields CASSLGGGRNIETQYF.

This sequence joins TRBV6-4 and TRBJ1-2, with 10 bases matching TRBD1. Germline-derived CDR1 and CDR2 are MRHNA and SNTAGT. V lost 5 bases, J lost 3 bases, and 3 bases stayed unmatched. This CDR3 has 14 amino acids. The CDR3 region is CASSPGTGDYGYTF. As DNA, the CDR3 is TGTGCCAGCAGTCCCGGGACAGGGGACTATGGCTACACCTTC.

The chain combines TRBV30 with TRBJ1-1; D perhaps matches TRBD1 (5 bases). The length of the CDR3 is 13 residues. With 0 bases removed from V and 7 bases from J, the gap between germline ends came to 12 bases. Germline V gives CDR1 GTSNPN, CDR2 SVGIG (reference sequence). The CDR3 protein is CAWSVSGEGEAFF. CDR3 DNA sequence: TGTGCCTGGAGTGTTTCGGGGGAGGGTGAAGCTTTCTTT. Variable domain in full (rest from reference TRBV30 and TRBJ1-1): SQTIHQWPATLVQPVGSPLSLECTVEGTSNPNLYWYRQAAGRGLQLLFYSVGIGQISSEVPQNLSASRPQDRQFILSSKKLLLSDSGFYLCAWSVSGEGEAFFGQGTRLTVV.

This chain joins TRBV2 and TRBJ2-2, with D maybe TRBD2 (6 bases). The CDR3 covers 12 residues. Looked up from germline, CDR1 is SNHLY and CDR2 is FYNNEI. With 8 bases removed from V and 6 bases from J, the gap between germline ends came to 10 bases. DNA for the CDR3: TGTGCCAGCGATGTAGCGGCCGGGGAGCTGTTTTTT. This codes for CASDVAAGELFF.

The chain joins TRBV29-1 to TRBJ2-1, with D possibly being TRBD2 (5 bases). The V and J ends lost 4 bases and 2 bases respectively, with 12 bases between them. This CDR3 region has 14 residues. Germline CDR1 SQVTM, CDR2 ANQGSEA. The CDR3: CSVVPFGAYNEQFF. CDR3 nucleotide sequence: TGCAGCGTTGTTCCATTCGGGGCCTACAATGAGCAGTTCTTC.

This clone has just a few counts. This sequence joins TRBV15 and TRBJ1-4, with 8 nucleotides matching TRBD1. The V gene end was trimmed by 3 bases and the J gene end by 4 bases; junction bases not matched to a gene: 10. The CDR3 is 17 amino acids. The germline gives CDR1 LNHNV, CDR2 YYDKDF (reference sequence). The CDR3: CATSSSGQGGVNEKLFF. DNA of the CDR3: TGTGCCACCAGCAGCTCAGGACAGGGCGGTGTTAATGAAAAACTGTTTTTT.